This T cell receptor beta chain was profiled in a study of blood T cell repertoires in COVID-19. In the study overall: Sources were T cells, B-cell-depleted T cells, or PBMCs; the material itself was cDNA or gDNA.

Profiling relied on immunoSEQ multiplex PCR, and the TCRdb table lists in-frame clones only, not all of them. Of 150,000 to 200,000 clones listed, approximately 86% were seen once; the top ten hold 6.5% to 9%. The CDR3 has 16 amino acids. Germline CDR1 MNHEY, CDR2 SMNVEV (reference sequence). Unmatched junction bases numbered 6, after V lost 5 bases and J lost 3 bases. The chain links TRBV27 to TRBJ2-3; the match to TRBD2 covers 12 bases. The sequence came from a woman aged 40-49 years with COVID-19, enrolled during active disease. The specimen sequenced was peripheral blood. The CDR3 loop reads CASSQASGRDTDTQYF. CDR3 sequence (DNA): TGTGCCAGCAGTCAAGCTAGCGGGAGGGATACAGATACGCAGTATTTT.